One sample yielded the 24 T cell receptor beta chains listed below, sequenced in a study of blood T cell repertoires in COVID-19. Assay used: immunoSEQ multiplex PCR; TCRdb lists only in-frame clones, some missing. The repertoire holds about 21,000 clones, around three quarters seen once, with about 13% in the top ten. Sequenced: peripheral blood. These receptors were collected from a man aged 55 to 69 with active COVID-19.

The rearrangement links TRBV7-9 to TRBJ1-1; no definite D call. CDR3 size: 15 residues. Trimming stripped 5 bases from V and 1 base from J, with 14 bases between. Germline values: CDR1 SEHNR, CDR2 FQNEAQ (reference sequence). CDR3 sequence (DNA): TGTGCCAGCAGCCAAGGGTGGGGAGAGAACACTGAAGCTTTCTTT. Its translation is CASSQGWGENTEAFF.

The rearrangement joins TRBV6-5 to TRBJ2-3; TRBD2 aligns across 13 bases. Trimming removed 4 bases from V and 4 bases from J; junction bases left unmatched: 2. The CDR3 covers 15 residues. CDR1 and CDR2 from the germline V gene are MNHEY and SVGAGI. Written as DNA, the CDR3 is TGTGCCAGCAGTTCACTAGCGGGAGGGCCAGATACGCAGTATTTT. Amino acids: CASSSLAGGPDTQYF.

This clone was recorded only once. The chain recombines TRBV4-1 with TRBJ1-2; tentatively, D is TRBD1 (6 bases). Between the trimmed V and J ends, which lost 0 bases and 3 bases, there was a span of 8 bases. Germline CDR1 reads MGHRA; CDR2 reads YSYEKL. The CDR3 is 14 amino acids. In nucleotides, the CDR3 is TGCGCCAGCAGCCAAGATTCAGGGGACTATGGCTACACCTTC. Translation: CASSQDSGDYGYTF.

CDR3 protein: CASSSTLGGSGSRTDTQYF. The CDR3 DNA sequence: TGTGCCAGCAGCTCGACCCTAGGAGGTAGCGGGAGTCGGACAGATACGCAGTATTTT. V is TRBV7-8 and J is TRBJ2-3, with TRBD2 matching 9 bases. This CDR3 has 19 residues. Germline V CDR1 and CDR2: SGHVS, FQNEAQ. Trimming took 4 bases from V and 3 from J; bases not matched to a gene: 17.

The rearrangement joins TRBV19 to TRBJ1-5; D gene unclear. V lost 5 bases to trimming and J lost 2 bases, with 4 bases between them. The CDR3 extends over 12 amino acids. The germline V gene has CDR1 LNHDA and CDR2 SQIVND (reference sequence). The CDR3 DNA reads TGTGCCAGTAGTGCAGGCAATCAGCCCCAGCATTTT. Encoded protein: CASSAGNQPQHF.

The genes are TRBV19 and TRBJ2-2; 10 nucleotides agree with TRBD2. J was trimmed by 0 bases and V by 5 bases; bases with no gene match: 3. CDR3 length: 16 residues. Germline loops: CDR1 LNHDA, CDR2 SQIVND (reference sequence). For the CDR3, the DNA is TGTGCCAGTAGTCGGACTAGCGGAGCGAACACCGGGGAGCTGTTTTTT. This codes for CASSRTSGANTGELFF.

The chain employs TRBV4-1 and TRBJ2-1; TRBD2 is a possible D gene (6 bases). Germline V gene sequence: CDR1 MGHRA, CDR2 YSYEKL. Trimming took off 0 bases at V and 3 bases at J, with 9 bases between the two ends. The CDR3 spans 15 residues. CDR3 sequence reads: CASSQDSGDYNEQFF. CDR3 nucleotide sequence: TGCGCCAGCAGCCAAGATTCGGGAGACTACAATGAGCAGTTCTTC.

The J gene is TRBJ1-2, the V gene TRBV18; D gene uncertain. Germline assignment: CDR1 KGHSH and CDR2 LQKENI. Trimming left V 3 bases short and J 5 bases short, with 10 bases between. The CDR3 is made up of 13 amino acids. Here the CDR3 DNA reads TGTGCCAGCTCACCTAAACACGGGTATGGCTACACCTTC. This sequence encodes CASSPKHGYGYTF.

The V call is TRBV6-1, the J call TRBJ2-5; D uncertain. From germline, CDR1 is MNHNS and CDR2 SASEGT. This CDR3 spans 13 amino acids. The V gene lost 3 bases and the J gene lost 5 bases, with 10 bases spanning the gap. CDR3 region: CASSDLLFETQYF. Written as DNA, the CDR3 is TGTGCCAGCAGTGACCTCTTATTTGAGACCCAGTACTTC.

This clone was counted a few times. The rearrangement links TRBV10-2 to TRBJ2-7; D is unclear. Trimming removed 0 bases from V and 7 bases from J, with 4 bases in between. The CDR3 is made up of 11 amino acids. Germline V gene data show CDR1 as WSHSY and CDR2 as SAAADI. In nucleotides, the CDR3 is TGCGCCAGCAGTGAGTCCCGGGAGCAGTACTTC. It specifies CASSESREQYF.

Only one count was recorded for this clone. The chain carries TRBV7-3 and TRBJ2-2; D perhaps matches TRBD2 (5 bases). Trimming pared 6 bases from V and 7 bases from J, leaving 12 bases between. CDR3 length equals 13 residues. CDR1 is SGHTA, CDR2 FQGTGA, per germline. The DNA for the CDR3 is TGTGCCAGCAGAACTAGTGTGGACGGGGAGCTGTTTTTT. Protein product: CASRTSVDGELFF.

The chain links TRBV14 to TRBJ1-1; perhaps TRBD1 as D (5 bases). The V gene lost 5 bases and the J gene lost 7 bases, with 11 bases spanning the gap. CDR3 length: 12 residues. The germline gives CDR1 SGHDN, CDR2 FVKESK. Here the CDR3 DNA reads TGTGCCAGCAGCTGGGGGGGGATTGAAGCTTTCTTT. Amino acid sequence: CASSWGGIEAFF.

In this sample, this clone turned up once. The chain links TRBV2 to TRBJ2-2; a weak D match, TRBD2 (6 bases). CDR3 length equals 15 residues. Trimming shortened V by 8 bases and J by 4 bases, and 17 bases separated the two germline ends. Germline-derived CDR1 and CDR2 are SNHLY and FYNNEI. For the CDR3, the DNA is TGTGCCAGCGGAGAGCGGGCGTTTCGCACCGGGGAGCTGTTTTTT. Residues: CASGERAFRTGELFF.

J is TRBJ1-5 and V is TRBV21-1; the listed D gene, TRBD1, was not tested against the DNA. TRBV21-1 has pseudogene status. This CDR3 has 19 amino acids. CDR3 sequence: CASSNFFGQGGFSNQPQHF. CDR3 sequence (DNA): TGTGCCAGCAGCAACTTTTTTGGACAGGGCGGGTTTAGCAATCAGCCCCAGCATTTT.

V gene TRBV5-1 combines with J gene TRBJ2-7, with 8 bases that match TRBD1. CDR1 and CDR2 from the germline V gene are SGHRS and YFSETQ. The junction had 4 bases not matched to a gene; V was cut back by 4 bases and J by 1 base. The length of the CDR3 is 14 residues. The CDR3: CASSVGQGSYEQYF. CDR3 nucleotide sequence: TGCGCCAGCAGCGTCGGACAGGGATCCTACGAGCAGTACTTC. Complete variable domain (other parts from reference TRBV5-1 and TRBJ2-7): KAGVTQTPRYLIKTRGQQVTLSCSPISGHRSVSWYQQTPGQGLQFLFEYFSETQRNKGNFPGRFSGRQFSNSRSEMNVSTLELGDSALYLCASSVGQGSYEQYFGPGTRLTVT.

CDR3: CASSFDRGRSGELFF. In DNA, the CDR3 is TGTGCCAGCAGCTTCGACAGGGGGCGGTCCGGGGAGCTGTTTTTT. This rearrangement joins TRBV7-2 to TRBJ2-2, with TRBD1 identical over 10 bases. The CDR3 is 15 amino acids. J gave up 6 bases and V 3 bases, and 4 bases lay outside the gene matches. CDR1 is SGHTA, CDR2 FQGNSA, per germline. Complete variable domain (other parts from reference TRBV7-2 and TRBJ2-2): GAGVSQSPSNKVTEKGKDVELRCDPISGHTALYWYRQSLGQGLEFLIYFQGNSAPDKSGLPSDRFSAERTGGSVSTLTIQRTQQEDSAVYLCASSFDRGRSGELFFGEGSRLTVL.

The chain couples TRBV27 to TRBJ2-4, with 8 bases fitting TRBD1. This CDR3 contains 14 residues. Trimming took 5 bases from V and 8 from J; bases not matched to a gene: 8. Looked up from germline, CDR1 is MNHEY and CDR2 is SMNVEV (reference sequence). DNA for the CDR3: TGTGCCAGCAGTCCAGGACAGGGATGGGACATTCAGTACTTC. Its translation is CASSPGQGWDIQYF.

This clone was seen once. The chain combines TRBV29-1 with TRBJ2-2; 8 bases are a match to TRBD1. Germline V gene sequence: CDR1 SQVTM, CDR2 ANQGSEA. The trim removed 5 bases at V and 7 bases at J, leaving 9 bases unmatched. The CDR3 totals 14 residues. Written as DNA, the CDR3 is TGCAGCGTTAACTACAGGGGGGAAGGCGGGGAGCTGTTTTTT. This gives the protein CSVNYRGEGGELFF.

The rearrangement links TRBV2 to TRBJ1-1; weak D call: TRBD1 (5 bases). The CDR3 consists of 14 residues. The V gene's germline CDR1 is SNHLY and CDR2 FYNNEI. Trimming pared 4 bases from V and 6 bases from J, leaving 15 bases between. CDR3 bases: TGTGCCAGCAGTGTCGGGGGGACCCGGTCTGAAGCTTTCTTT. As protein: CASSVGGTRSEAFF.

The chain is built from TRBV6-5 and TRBJ2-3, with 9 bases matching TRBD1. There are 15 residues in the CDR3. Germline CDR1 reads MNHEY; CDR2 reads SVGAGI. The V gene end was trimmed by 5 bases and the J gene end by 5 bases; junction bases not matched to a gene: 8. The CDR3 DNA reads as TGTGCCAGCAGTCCGGGACAGGGCTACCAAGATACGCAGTATTTT. Amino acids: CASSPGQGYQDTQYF.

The genes are TRBV28 and TRBJ1-5; weak D call: TRBD1 (5 bases). V was cut by 6 bases and J by 7 bases, with 13 bases left in between. Germline V gives CDR1 MDHEN, CDR2 SYDVKM. This CDR3 is built from 13 residues. CDR3 amino acids: CASRKGSGQPQHF. The CDR3, as DNA: TGTGCCAGCAGGAAGGGGTCTGGCCAGCCCCAGCATTTT.

The rearrangement links TRBV12-3 or TRBV12-4 to TRBJ2-1; D is uncertain. The CDR3 covers 13 residues. V lost 2 bases and J lost 8, with 10 bases in between. CDR3 DNA: TGTGCCAGCAGTTTAAAGAACCCAGATGAGCAGTTCTTC. Protein product: CASSLKNPDEQFF.

The rearrangement uses TRBV18 and TRBJ2-7, with D perhaps matching TRBD1 (6 bases). V was trimmed by 3 bases and J by 2 bases, leaving 23 bases between them. Germline CDR1 reads KGHSH; CDR2 reads LQKENI. The CDR3 has 18 amino acids. CDR3 loop: CASSPRLGSGTFTYEQYF. In DNA, the CDR3 is TGTGCCAGCTCACCTCGACTCGGATCCGGGACATTTACCTACGAGCAGTACTTC.

In this sample, this clone turned up once. This chain connects TRBV4-3 to TRBJ1-5; 7 positions agree with TRBD1. The ends lost 1 base at V and 7 bases at J; junction bases unmatched: 1. The CDR3 spans 13 residues. Germline assignment: CDR1 LGHNA and CDR2 YSLEER. The CDR3 loop reads CASSQGQGQPQHF. In DNA form, the CDR3 reads TGCGCCAGCAGCCAAGGACAGGGACAGCCCCAGCATTTT.